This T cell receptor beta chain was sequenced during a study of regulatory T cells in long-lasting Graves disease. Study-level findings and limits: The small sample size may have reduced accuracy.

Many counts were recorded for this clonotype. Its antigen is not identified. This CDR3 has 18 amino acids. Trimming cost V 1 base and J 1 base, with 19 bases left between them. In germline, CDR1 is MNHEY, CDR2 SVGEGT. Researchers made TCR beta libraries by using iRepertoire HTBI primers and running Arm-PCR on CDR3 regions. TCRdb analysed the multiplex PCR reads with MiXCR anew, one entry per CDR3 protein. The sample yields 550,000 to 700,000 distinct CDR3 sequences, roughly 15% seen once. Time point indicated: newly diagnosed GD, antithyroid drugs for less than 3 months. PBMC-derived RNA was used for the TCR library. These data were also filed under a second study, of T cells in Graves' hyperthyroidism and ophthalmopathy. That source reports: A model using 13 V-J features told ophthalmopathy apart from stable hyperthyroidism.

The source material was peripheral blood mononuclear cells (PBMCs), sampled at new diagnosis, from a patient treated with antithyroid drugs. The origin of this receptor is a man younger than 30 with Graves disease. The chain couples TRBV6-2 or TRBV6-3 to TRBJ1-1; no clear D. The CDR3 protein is CASSYFPGQSATNTEAFF. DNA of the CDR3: TGTGCCAGCAGTTACTTCCCGGGCCAGAGCGCTACGAACACTGAAGCTTTCTTT.